What follows are 3 T cell receptor beta chains derived from one specimen sequenced in a study of cytomegalovirus exposure and HLA in healthy donors. With 60 Vbeta and 13 Jbeta primers, the PCR was carried out. This table comes from immunoSEQ multiplex PCR, and its TCRdb copy is limited to in-frame clones, with some not included. Here the sample spans 210,000 or so clones, under 85% being singletons. The sample comprised PBMCs. The origin of the receptors is a woman in her forties or fifties in good health and CMV-seropositive.

The chain joins TRBV30 to TRBJ1-6; 9 positions agree with TRBD1. This CDR3 contains 13 residues. The J segment lost 9 bases and the V segment lost 6 bases, leaving 6 bases of the junction unmatched. CDR1 GTSNPN and CDR2 SVGIG come from the germline V gene (reference sequence). DNA of the CDR3: TGTGCCTGCACCACAGGGGGCGGTTCACCCCTCCACTTT. Translating it yields CACTTGGGSPLHF.

This chain uses TRBV7-9 with TRBJ1-2; tentative D call: TRBD1 (5 bases). This CDR3 region has 13 residues. CDR1 and CDR2 from the germline V gene are SEHNR and FQNEAQ (reference sequence). Trimming took off 5 bases at V and 3 bases at J, with 10 bases between the two ends. This chain's CDR3 is CASSIQTDYGYTF. The CDR3 DNA sequence: TGTGCCAGCAGCATCCAGACAGACTATGGCTACACCTTC.

J is TRBJ2-1 and V is TRBV4-2; 9 bases are a match to TRBD1. J lost 1 base, V lost 2 bases, and 3 bases had no gene match. Germline CDR1 LGHNA, CDR2 YNFKEQ. The CDR3 sequence is 16 residues long. The CDR3 reads CASSQLTGGSYNEQFF. The CDR3 bases are TGTGCCAGCAGCCAACTGACAGGGGGTTCCTACAATGAGCAGTTCTTC.